This TCR beta chain was sequenced in a study of blood T cell repertoires in COVID-19. Germline V lookup: CDR1 SGHVS, CDR2 FQNEAQ. The CDR3 loop spans 17 amino acids. V was clipped by 5 bases and J by 0 bases, with 18 bases between them. This clone was counted once. Per the original data handling: For nucleated cells, counts were estimated from reference gene primer amplification. Clones were read by immunoSEQ multiplex PCR, and TCRdb kept only the in-frame ones, dropping some. The V and J calls and clone size were taken over from that table, and D and trimming were inferred from the DNA. The sample has around 290,000 clones; more than 85% are singletons. The Seattle patients joined while their infection was active and were tracked longitudinally afterward.

This chain connects TRBV7-8 to TRBJ2-3, with D possibly matching TRBD2 (6 bases). This clonotype originated in a woman aged 25 to 39 with COVID-19, enrolled during active disease. The specimen was peripheral blood. The DNA of the CDR3 is TGTGCCAGCAGCCCAGACACGGGGGTACTGAGCACAGATACGCAGTATTTT. This encodes CASSPDTGVLSTDTQYF.